These 18 T cell receptor beta chains were sequenced from one sample in a study of control samples from healthy donors and cancer patients. Some clones are missing from TCRdb's copy, which holds only in-frame ones; the method was immunoSEQ multiplex PCR. The table lists around 59,000 clones, approximately 92% of them singletons, with roughly 1.5% in the top ten. Sequencing used PBMCs. Receptors were obtained from a man aged 40-50 years with colorectal cancer.

The sample holds one count of this clone. The genes are TRBV7-2 and TRBJ2-5; D is possibly TRBD2 (6 bases). The germline V gene has CDR1 SGHTA and CDR2 FQGNSA. The CDR3 runs to 13 residues. Trimming removed 2 bases from V and 4 bases from J, with 8 bases in between. This chain's CDR3 is CASSLLALETQYF. The DNA for the CDR3 is TGTGCCAGCAGCTTACTAGCGCTAGAGACCCAGTACTTC. Full variable domain (missing parts from reference TRBV7-2 and TRBJ2-5): GAGVSQSPSNKVTEKGKDVELRCDPISGHTALYWYRQSLGQGLEFLIYFQGNSAPDKSGLPSDRFSAERTGGSVSTLTIQRTQQEDSAVYLCASSLLALETQYFGPGTRLLVL.

The chain combines TRBV4-2 with TRBJ2-3, with 7 bases matching TRBD2. The V and J ends lost 4 bases and 3 bases, in that order; junction bases with no gene match: 10. Looked up from germline, CDR1 is LGHNA and CDR2 is YNFKEQ. The CDR3 length is 16 residues. The CDR3 DNA reads TGTGCCAGCAGCCGGACCCCTCTAGCGGATACAGATACGCAGTATTTT. It specifies CASSRTPLADTDTQYF.

About this clone itself: Other nucleotide sequences from this sample produce the same CDR3. The rearrangement uses TRBV27 and TRBJ2-7; the D gene could be TRBD1 or TRBD2 (5 bases each). Germline V gene lookup returns CDR1 MNHEY and CDR2 SMNVEV (reference sequence). The CDR3 extends over 13 amino acids. V was shortened by 3 bases and J by 7 bases, with 13 bases between the two germline ends. The CDR3 bases are TGTGCCAGCAGTTTTCGGGGACGTCCGGAGCAGTACTTC. Its protein product is CASSFRGRPEQYF.

This clone appeared a single time. The V gene is TRBV6-2 or TRBV6-3, the J gene TRBJ1-1, with a tentative D call TRBD1 (6 bases). The ends were cut back, 6 bases at V and 7 bases at J, with 21 bases in the middle. The CDR3 loop spans 15 amino acids. Germline values: CDR1 MNHEY, CDR2 SVGEGT. The CDR3 loop reads CASSGHGGGQSEAFF. CDR3 in DNA: TGTGCCAGCAGCGGGCACGGCGGGGGGCAGAGTGAAGCTTTCTTT.

This chain links TRBV25-1 with TRBJ1-4; tentative D call: TRBD1 (5 bases). The CDR3 is 15 residues long. The germline CDR1 and CDR2 sequences are MGHDK and SYGVNS. The V end was cut by 0 bases, the J end by 7 bases, with 12 bases between. CDR3: CASSEYSGASEKLFF. The CDR3 nucleotides read TGTGCCAGCAGTGAATATTCCGGGGCCAGTGAAAAACTGTTTTTT.

J is TRBJ2-3 and V is TRBV13, with unresolved D. V lost 1 base, J lost 4 bases, and 12 bases lay in between. Germline CDR1 PRHDT, CDR2 FYEKMQ (reference sequence). This CDR3 comprises 15 residues. The CDR3, as DNA: TGTGCCAGCAGCTTAGATGCCGGGCTCCCAGATACGCAGTATTTT. Amino acid sequence: CASSLDAGLPDTQYF.

In DNA, the CDR3 is TGTGCCAGCAGTGACTTTAGACAGGGTTGGAACTACGAGCAGTACTTC. Translated, it gives CASSDFRQGWNYEQYF. The chain employs TRBV6-1 and TRBJ2-7; 7 bases fit TRBD1. The CDR3 is 16 residues long. Trimming cost V 3 bases and J 3 bases; bases outside gene matches: 11. Germline lookup yields CDR1 MNHNS and CDR2 SASEGT.

This chain connects TRBV3-1 (or the pseudogene TRBV3-2) to TRBJ1-5; D remains ambiguous. Germline V gene lookup returns CDR1 LGHDT and CDR2 YNNKEL (reference sequence). V shed 1 base and J shed 0 bases, with 13 bases lying between them. The CDR3 is 17 residues long. The CDR3 reads CASSQGGSTLSNQPQHF. The CDR3 region has the DNA TGTGCCAGCAGCCAAGGTGGCAGCACCCTTAGCAATCAGCCCCAGCATTTT.

This chain joins TRBV2 and TRBJ2-2; D is possibly TRBD1 (5 bases). Trimming pared 3 bases from V and 7 bases from J, leaving 9 bases between. The CDR3 is 13 residues long. In germline, CDR1 is SNHLY, CDR2 FYNNEI. CDR3 in amino acids: CASSEKGFGELFF. The CDR3, as DNA: TGTGCCAGCAGTGAGAAGGGGTTCGGGGAGCTGTTTTTT. The variable domain in full, with the rest retrieved from reference TRBV2 and TRBJ2-2, is EPEVTQTPSHQVTQMGQEVILRCVPISNHLYFYWYRQILGQKVEFLVSFYNNEISEKSEIFDDQFSVERPDGSNFTLKIRSTKLEDSAMYFCASSEKGFGELFFGEGSRLTVL.

The rearrangement joins TRBV5-1 to TRBJ2-4; perhaps TRBD1 as D (6 bases). V was cut by 4 bases and J by 1 base, with 9 bases left in between. The CDR3 extends over 14 amino acids. Germline V gene sequence: CDR1 SGHRS, CDR2 YFSETQ. CDR3 DNA sequence: TGCGCCAGCAGCCCCCAGGGGGCCAAAAACATTCAGTACTTC. Its protein product is CASSPQGAKNIQYF. Looking up the rest from reference TRBV5-1 and TRBJ2-4 gives the full variable domain: KAGVTQTPRYLIKTRGQQVTLSCSPISGHRSVSWYQQTPGQGLQFLFEYFSETQRNKGNFPGRFSGRQFSNSRSEMNVSTLELGDSALYLCASSPQGAKNIQYFGAGTRLSVL.

V gene TRBV3-1 (or the pseudogene TRBV3-2) combines with J gene TRBJ2-7; D uncertain. Germline-derived CDR1 and CDR2 are LGHDT and YNNKEL (reference sequence). The V gene lost 4 bases and the J gene lost 0 bases, with 13 bases spanning the gap. The CDR3 covers 15 residues. CDR3 in DNA: TGTGCCAGCAGCCCCCGAGGCACCTCCTCCTACGAGCAGTACTTC. This sequence encodes CASSPRGTSSYEQYF.

The CDR3 DNA follows: TGTGCCAGTAGTAGGGCCGGGAGCTCCTACAATGAGCAGTTCTTC. Translation gives CASSRAGSSYNEQFF. This chain connects TRBV19 to TRBJ2-1; D might be TRBD2 (6 bases). This CDR3 has 15 residues. Looked up from germline, CDR1 is LNHDA and CDR2 is SQIVND (reference sequence). The germline V and J ends were trimmed by 4 bases and 0 bases, with 10 bases remaining between them.

The J gene is TRBJ2-7, the V gene TRBV7-2; D could derive from TRBD1 or TRBD2 (6 bases each). Trimming pared 1 base from V and 7 bases from J, leaving 20 bases between. The CDR3 extends over 16 amino acids. CDR1 SGHTA and CDR2 FQGNSA come from the germline V gene. The chain's CDR3 is CASSLVGGRGLGEQYF. The CDR3 DNA reads as TGTGCCAGCAGCTTAGTTGGGGGGCGCGGGCTGGGAGAGCAGTACTTC. Full variable domain (remainder filled in from reference TRBV7-2 and TRBJ2-7): GAGVSQSPSNKVTEKGKDVELRCDPISGHTALYWYRQSLGQGLEFLIYFQGNSAPDKSGLPSDRFSAERTGGSVSTLTIQRTQQEDSAVYLCASSLVGGRGLGEQYFGPGTRLTVT.

The rearrangement uses TRBV5-1 and TRBJ1-1; TRBD1 might be the D (5 bases). The CDR3 spans 12 residues. CDR1 is SGHRS, CDR2 YFSETQ, per germline. Between the trimmed V and J ends, which lost 4 bases and 8 bases, there was a span of 12 bases. In DNA, the CDR3 is TGCGCCAGCAGCCAAGGGACGGGCGAAGCTTTCTTT. Protein: CASSQGTGEAFF.

The genes are TRBV19 and TRBJ1-2; TRBD1 matches 7 bases. V was pared by 8 bases and J by 8 bases, with 11 bases of the junction left unmatched. The germline V gene encodes CDR1 LNHDA and CDR2 SQIVND (reference sequence). The CDR3 runs 13 residues. CDR3 sequence (DNA): TGTGCCAGTTGGGGTGGGACAGTCGTCGGCTACACCTTC. It yields the protein CASWGGTVVGYTF.

The gene calls are TRBV6-5 and TRBJ2-7; possible D gene TRBD2, 6 bases. This CDR3 contains 12 residues. Germline V gene data show CDR1 as MNHEY and CDR2 as SVGAGI. Trimming pared 7 bases from V and 2 bases from J, leaving 9 bases between. The CDR3 region has the DNA TGTGCCAGCACGGGGGACGCCTACGAGCAGTACTTC. Translating gives CASTGDAYEQYF.

This clone showed up just once. This chain connects TRBV7-3 to TRBJ1-5, with D possibly being TRBD1 (5 bases). The germline V gene encodes CDR1 SGHTA and CDR2 FQGTGA. The germline V and J ends were trimmed by 1 base and 5 bases, with 12 bases remaining between them. This CDR3 comprises 15 residues. The DNA for the CDR3 is TGTGCCAGCAGCTTAATGCAGGGTGGTTATCAGCCCCAGCATTTT. It codes for CASSLMQGGYQPQHF.

The gene calls are TRBV18 and TRBJ1-3; tentatively, D is TRBD1 (5 bases). V lost 4 bases, J lost 0 bases, and 16 bases lay in between. This CDR3 is built from 17 residues. The germline V gene has CDR1 KGHSH and CDR2 LQKENI. The CDR3 reads CASSRGPGTYSGNTIYF. CDR3 DNA: TGTGCCAGCTCACGTGGCCCAGGGACCTACTCTGGAAACACCATATATTTT.